The source of this T cell receptor (beta chain) is a study of cytomegalovirus exposure and HLA in healthy donors. Turning to the study itself: Among the 398 genotyped donors, 65% to 85% were placed in the Caucasian-associated ancestry cluster.

Study findings and constraints: What TCR beta sequences reportedly achieved was accurate prediction of HLA-A and HLA-B alleles in most subjects. An Asian-associated ancestry cluster reportedly showed fewer N-insertions than the approximately 700-donor mean in a later analysis. Many donors shared some public TCRs, even though most TCR sequences were rare.

The PCR employed 60 Vbeta primers together with 13 Jbeta primers. The repertoire was sequenced with immunoSEQ multiplex PCR; TCRdb's copy has only in-frame clones and lacks some. The sample carries 90,000 to 150,000 clones, around 63% recorded once. Note on this clone: Its specificity is not known.

Trimming cost V 5 bases and J 1 base, with 6 bases left between them. Germline lookup yields CDR1 LNHDA and CDR2 SQIVND (reference sequence). CDR3 length: 12 amino acids. The sequence was obtained from a man aged 35 to 55 in good health and CMV-seropositive. The material sequenced was PBMCs. The rearrangement uses TRBV19 and TRBJ2-7; D is unresolved. CDR3 protein: CASSGRSYEQYF. CDR3 sequence (DNA): TGTGCCAGTAGTGGCAGATCCTACGAGCAGTACTTC.